The present entry profiles one T cell receptor beta chain with its context. This entry comes from a study of blood T cell repertoires in COVID-19. Germline CDR1 and CDR2: SGHNT and YENEEA. V was cut by 4 bases and J by 5 bases, with 20 bases left in between. The CDR3 is 16 amino acids. The assay was immunoSEQ multiplex PCR, and TCRdb's table has in-frame clones only and misses some. The sample carries about 36,000 clones, approximately 80% recorded once. The TCR was taken from a human donor in a cohort sampled during active COVID-19. Sequencing was carried out using peripheral blood. V is TRBV11-3 and J is TRBJ2-5; D possibly corresponds to TRBD1 (5 bases). CDR3 in amino acids: CASSSRGRAGWETQYF. CDR3 DNA sequence: TGTGCCAGCAGCTCCCGCGGCAGGGCAGGATGGGAGACCCAGTACTTC.